These 2 T cell receptor beta chains share one sample of origin, sequenced in a study of blood T cell repertoires in COVID-19. The data were produced by immunoSEQ multiplex PCR, yet TCRdb's version contains in-frame clones alone and is incomplete. This table holds 80,000 to 100,000 clones, under 90% found once. The sequencing sample was made of peripheral blood. All receptors derive from a human donor with active COVID-19. The donor label of this sample is uncertain.

This rearrangement joins TRBV5-4 to TRBJ2-3; no clear D. Trimming pared 4 bases from V and 4 bases from J, leaving 10 bases between. The germline gives CDR1 SGHNT, CDR2 YYREEE (reference sequence). This CDR3 region has 13 residues. The CDR3, as DNA: TGTGCCAGCAGCCACACCGTGTCAGATACGCAGTATTTT. This sequence encodes CASSHTVSDTQYF.

The chain joins TRBV5-5 to TRBJ1-3; no firm D call. CDR3 length equals 14 residues. V was clipped by 0 bases and J by 2 bases, with 6 bases between them. Germline V gene lookup returns CDR1 SGHKS and CDR2 YYEKEE (reference sequence). The DNA for the CDR3 is TGTGCCAGCAGCTTGGAACCGGCTGGAAACACCATATATTTT. Translated: CASSLEPAGNTIYF.